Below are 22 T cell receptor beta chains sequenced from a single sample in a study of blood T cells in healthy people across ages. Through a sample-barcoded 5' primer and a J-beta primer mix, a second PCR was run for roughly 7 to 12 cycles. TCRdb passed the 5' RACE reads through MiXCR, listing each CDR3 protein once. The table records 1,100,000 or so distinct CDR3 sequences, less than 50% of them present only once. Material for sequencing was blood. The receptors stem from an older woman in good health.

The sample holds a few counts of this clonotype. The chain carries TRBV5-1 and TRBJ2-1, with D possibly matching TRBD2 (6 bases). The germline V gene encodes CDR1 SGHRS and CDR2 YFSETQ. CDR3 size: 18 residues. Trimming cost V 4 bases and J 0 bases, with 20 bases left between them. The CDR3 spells CASSPKHLAKSSYNEQFF. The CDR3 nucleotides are TGCGCCAGCAGCCCCAAACACCTAGCGAAGAGCTCCTACAATGAGCAGTTCTTC.

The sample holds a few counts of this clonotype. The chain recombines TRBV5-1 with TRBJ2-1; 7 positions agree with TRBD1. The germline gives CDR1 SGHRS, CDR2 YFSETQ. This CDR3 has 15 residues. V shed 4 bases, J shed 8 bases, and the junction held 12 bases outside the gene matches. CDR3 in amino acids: CASSSRQGPVDEQFF. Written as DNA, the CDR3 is TGCGCCAGCAGCAGCAGACAGGGACCAGTAGATGAGCAGTTCTTC.

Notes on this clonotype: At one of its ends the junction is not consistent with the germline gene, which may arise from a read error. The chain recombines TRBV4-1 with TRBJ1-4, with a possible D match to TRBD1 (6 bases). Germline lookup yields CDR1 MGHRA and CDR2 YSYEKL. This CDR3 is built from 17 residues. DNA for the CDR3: TGCGCCAGCGGCCAAGAGGAACAGGGCCGATATAATGGAAAACTGTTTTTT. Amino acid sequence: CASGQEEQGRYNGKLFF.

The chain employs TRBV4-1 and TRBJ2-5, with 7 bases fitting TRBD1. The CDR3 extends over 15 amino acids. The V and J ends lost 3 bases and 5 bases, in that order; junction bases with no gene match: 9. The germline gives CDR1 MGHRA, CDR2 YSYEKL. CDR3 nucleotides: TGCGCCAGCAGCCACCCTCGACAGGGCGGTGAGACCCAGTACTTC. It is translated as CASSHPRQGGETQYF.

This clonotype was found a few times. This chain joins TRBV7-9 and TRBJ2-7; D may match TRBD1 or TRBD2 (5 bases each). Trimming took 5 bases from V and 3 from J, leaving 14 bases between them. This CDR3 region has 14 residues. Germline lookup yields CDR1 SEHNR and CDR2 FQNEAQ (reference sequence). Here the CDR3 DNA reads TGTGCCAGCAGCCCCCAGGGAGCCCACTACGAGCAGTACTTC. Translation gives CASSPQGAHYEQYF.

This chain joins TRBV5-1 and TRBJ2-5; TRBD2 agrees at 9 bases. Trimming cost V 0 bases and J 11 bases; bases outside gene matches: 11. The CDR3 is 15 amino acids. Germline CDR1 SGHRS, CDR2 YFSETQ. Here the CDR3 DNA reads TGCGCCAGCAGCTTGGGACTAGCGGTAGTGAATGAGCAGTACTTC. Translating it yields CASSLGLAVVNEQYF.

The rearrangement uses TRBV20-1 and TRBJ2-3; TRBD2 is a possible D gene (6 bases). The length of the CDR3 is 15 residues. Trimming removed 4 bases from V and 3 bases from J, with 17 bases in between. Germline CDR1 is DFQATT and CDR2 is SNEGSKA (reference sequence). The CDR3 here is CSAKRAGTYTDTQYF. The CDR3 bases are TGCAGTGCTAAGAGGGCAGGGACTTATACAGATACGCAGTATTTT.

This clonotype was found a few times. CDR3 bases: TGTGCCACCACAGATAGGGCTGGGGGGGAGCAGTACTTC. This codes for CATTDRAGGEQYF. The V gene is TRBV6-6, the J gene TRBJ2-7; D might be TRBD2 (6 bases). V lost 10 bases and J 7 bases, leaving 20 bases between the germline ends. The germline V gene encodes CDR1 MNHNY and CDR2 SVGAGI (reference sequence). The CDR3 covers 13 residues.

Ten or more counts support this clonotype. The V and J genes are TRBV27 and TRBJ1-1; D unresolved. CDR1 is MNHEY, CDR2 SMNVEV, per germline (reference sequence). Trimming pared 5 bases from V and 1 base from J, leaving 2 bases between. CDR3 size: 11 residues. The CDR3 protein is CASSRNTEAFF. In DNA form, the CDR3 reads TGTGCCAGCAGTCGGAACACTGAAGCTTTCTTT.

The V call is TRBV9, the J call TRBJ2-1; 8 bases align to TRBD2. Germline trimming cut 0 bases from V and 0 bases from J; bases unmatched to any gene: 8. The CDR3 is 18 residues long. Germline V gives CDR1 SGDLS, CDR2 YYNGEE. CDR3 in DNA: TGTGCCAGCAGCGTAGGCCTAGCGGGCTACTCCTCCTACAATGAGCAGTTCTTC. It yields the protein CASSVGLAGYSSYNEQFF.

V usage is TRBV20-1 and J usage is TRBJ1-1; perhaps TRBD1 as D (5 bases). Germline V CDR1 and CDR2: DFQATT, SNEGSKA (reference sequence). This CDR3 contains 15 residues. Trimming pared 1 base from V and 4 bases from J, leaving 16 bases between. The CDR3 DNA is TGCAGTGCTAGAGGGCAGGGCGGGAGAAGCACTGAAGCTTTCTTT. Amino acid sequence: CSARGQGGRSTEAFF.

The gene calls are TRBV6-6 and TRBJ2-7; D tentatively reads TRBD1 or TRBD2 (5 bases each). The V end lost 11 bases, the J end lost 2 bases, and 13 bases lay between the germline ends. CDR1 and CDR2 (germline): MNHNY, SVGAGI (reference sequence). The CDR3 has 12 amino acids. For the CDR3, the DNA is TGTGCCTGCTGGGACCGGACCTACGAGCAGTACTTC. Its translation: CACWDRTYEQYF.

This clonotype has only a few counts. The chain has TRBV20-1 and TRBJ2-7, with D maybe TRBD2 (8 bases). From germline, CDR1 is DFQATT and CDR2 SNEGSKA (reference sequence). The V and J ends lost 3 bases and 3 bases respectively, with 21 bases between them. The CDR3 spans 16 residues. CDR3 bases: TGCAGTGCTAGCCCCTCGGGAGGGGGCATCGGCTACGAGCAGTACTTC. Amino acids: CSASPSGGGIGYEQYF.

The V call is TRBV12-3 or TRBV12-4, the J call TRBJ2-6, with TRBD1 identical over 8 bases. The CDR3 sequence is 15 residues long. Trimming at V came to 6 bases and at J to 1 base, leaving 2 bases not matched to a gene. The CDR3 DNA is TGTGCCAGCAGGCGGACAGGGTCTGGGGCCAACGTCCTGACTTTC. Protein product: CASRRTGSGANVLTF.

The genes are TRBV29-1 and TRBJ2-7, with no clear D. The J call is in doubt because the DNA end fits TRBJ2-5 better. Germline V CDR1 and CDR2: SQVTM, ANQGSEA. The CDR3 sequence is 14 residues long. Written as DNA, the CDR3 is TGCAGCGGCGCTCGGAGCGTCCGGCCAGAGACCCAGTACTTC. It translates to CSGARSVRPETQYF.

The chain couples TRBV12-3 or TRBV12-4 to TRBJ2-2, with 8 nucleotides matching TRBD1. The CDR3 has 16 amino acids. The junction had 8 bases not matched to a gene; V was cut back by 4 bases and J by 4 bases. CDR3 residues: CASSSQQGVGTGELFF. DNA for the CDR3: TGTGCCAGCAGTTCCCAACAGGGGGTAGGCACCGGGGAGCTGTTTTTT.

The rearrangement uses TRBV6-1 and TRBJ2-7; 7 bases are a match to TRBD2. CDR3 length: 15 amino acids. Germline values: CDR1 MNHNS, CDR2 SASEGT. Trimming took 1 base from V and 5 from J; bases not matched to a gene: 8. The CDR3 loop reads CASSEVSGTGDEQYF. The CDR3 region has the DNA TGTGCCAGCAGTGAAGTAAGCGGGACCGGCGACGAGCAGTACTTC.

CDR3 region: CSAREPPYEQYF. Written as DNA, the CDR3 is TGCAGTGCTAGAGAACCCCCCTACGAGCAGTACTTC. The V gene is TRBV20-1, the J gene TRBJ2-7; D call uncertain. The CDR3 length is 12 residues. Trimming took off 0 bases at V and 2 bases at J, with 5 bases between the two ends. Germline assignment: CDR1 DFQATT and CDR2 SNEGSKA (reference sequence).

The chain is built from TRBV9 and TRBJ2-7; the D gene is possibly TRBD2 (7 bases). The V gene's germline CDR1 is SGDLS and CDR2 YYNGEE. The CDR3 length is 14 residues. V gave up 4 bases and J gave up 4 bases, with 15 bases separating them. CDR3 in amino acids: CASSPAGANYEQYF. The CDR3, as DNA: TGTGCCAGCAGCCCCGCGGGGGCTAATTACGAGCAGTACTTC.

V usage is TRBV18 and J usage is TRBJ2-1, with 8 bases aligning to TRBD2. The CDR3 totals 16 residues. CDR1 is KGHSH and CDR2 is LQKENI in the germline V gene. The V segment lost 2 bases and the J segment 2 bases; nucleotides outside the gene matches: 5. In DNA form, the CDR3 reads TGTGCCAGCTCACCAACTGGGACTAGACCCTACAATGAGCAGTTCTTC. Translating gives CASSPTGTRPYNEQFF.

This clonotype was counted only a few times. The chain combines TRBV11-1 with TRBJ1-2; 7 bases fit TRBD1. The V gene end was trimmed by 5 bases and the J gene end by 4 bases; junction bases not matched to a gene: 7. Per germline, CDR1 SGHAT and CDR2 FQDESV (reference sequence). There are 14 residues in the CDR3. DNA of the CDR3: TGTGCCAGCAGCCGGGACAGTACCTTCTATGGCTACACCTTC. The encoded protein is CASSRDSTFYGYTF.

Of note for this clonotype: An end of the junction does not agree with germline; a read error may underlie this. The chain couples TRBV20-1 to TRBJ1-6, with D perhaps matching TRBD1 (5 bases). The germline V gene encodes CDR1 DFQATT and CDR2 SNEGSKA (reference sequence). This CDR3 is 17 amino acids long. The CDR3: CSAGDMGPRDHNSPLHF. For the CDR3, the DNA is TGCAGTGCTGGAGATATGGGGCCTCGGGACCATAATTCACCCCTCCACTTT.